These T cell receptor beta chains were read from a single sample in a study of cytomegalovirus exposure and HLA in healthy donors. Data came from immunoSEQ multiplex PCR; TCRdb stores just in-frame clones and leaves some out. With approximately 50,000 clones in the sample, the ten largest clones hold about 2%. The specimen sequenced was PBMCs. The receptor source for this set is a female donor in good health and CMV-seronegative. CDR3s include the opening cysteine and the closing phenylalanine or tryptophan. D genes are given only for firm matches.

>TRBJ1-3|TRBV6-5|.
CASSYSAGLSGNTIYF
TGTGCCAGCAGTTACTCAGCGGGCCTCTCTGGAAACACCATATATTTT
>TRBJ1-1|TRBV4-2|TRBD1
CASSQGQGGRDTEAFF
TGTGCCAGCAGCCAAGGTCAGGGGGGTCGTGACACTGAAGCTTTCTTT
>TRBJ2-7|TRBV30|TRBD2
CAGGSGYEQYF
TGTGCGGGCGGGAGTGGGTACGAGCAGTACTTC
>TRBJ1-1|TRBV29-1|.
CSVEEVGTEAFF
TGCAGCGTTGAAGAGGTCGGGACTGAAGCTTTCTTT
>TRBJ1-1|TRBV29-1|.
CSVMGESKSGDTEAFF
TGCAGCGTGATGGGAGAATCAAAAAGCGGAGACACTGAAGCTTTCTTT
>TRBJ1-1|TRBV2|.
CARIERTLNTEAFF
TGTGCCAGGATAGAACGGACACTGAACACTGAAGCTTTCTTT
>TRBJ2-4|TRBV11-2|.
CASSLAGFGKNIQYF
TGTGCCAGCAGCTTAGCGGGGTTCGGCAAAAACATTCAGTACTTC
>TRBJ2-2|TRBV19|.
CASTGQGQIVAGELFF
TGTGCCAGTACGGGCCAAGGACAGATTGTTGCCGGGGAGCTGTTTTTT
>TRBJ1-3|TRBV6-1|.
CASSERRDNTIYF
TGTGCCAGCAGTGAGAGGAGGGACAACACCATATATTTT
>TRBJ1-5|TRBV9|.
CASSFRETNQPQHF
TGTGCCAGCAGCTTCCGGGAAACTAATCAGCCCCAGCATTTT
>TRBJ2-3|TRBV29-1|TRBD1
CSVLRTGGTDTQYF
TGCAGCGTACTGCGGACAGGGGGCACAGATACGCAGTATTTT
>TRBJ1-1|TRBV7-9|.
CASRGGEKDTEAFF
TGTGCCAGCCGCGGAGGGGAGAAGGACACTGAAGCTTTCTTT
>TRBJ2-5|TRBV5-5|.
CASSYDRGGETQYF
TGTGCCAGCAGCTACGACAGGGGAGGGGAGACCCAGTACTTC
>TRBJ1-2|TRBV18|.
CASSQRENGYTF
TGTGCCAGCTCACAACGCGAGAATGGCTACACCTTC
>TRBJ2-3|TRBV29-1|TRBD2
CSVEVPGGDTQYF
TGCAGCGTTGAAGTACCGGGGGGAGATACGCAGTATTTT
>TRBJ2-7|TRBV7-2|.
CASSLNTGRPYEQYF
TGTGCCAGCAGCTTAAATACTGGCAGGCCCTACGAGCAGTACTTC
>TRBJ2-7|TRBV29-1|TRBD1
CSVEDQPGGSYEQYF
TGCAGCGTTGAAGATCAGCCAGGGGGCTCCTACGAGCAGTACTTC
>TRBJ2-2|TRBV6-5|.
CASSYNREFAGELFF
TGTGCCAGCAGTTACAACCGGGAGTTCGCCGGGGAGCTGTTTTTT
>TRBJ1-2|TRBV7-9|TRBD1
CASSNDWGRGHYGYTF
TGTGCCAGCAGCAACGATTGGGGCAGGGGGCACTATGGCTACACCTTC
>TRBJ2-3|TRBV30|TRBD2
CAWSDTSGTDTQYF
TGTGCCTGGAGTGATACTAGCGGCACAGATACGCAGTATTTT
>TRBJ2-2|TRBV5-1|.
CASSLGRIPPNTGELFF
TGCGCCAGCAGCTTGGGGAGGATCCCACCGAACACCGGGGAGCTGTTTTTT
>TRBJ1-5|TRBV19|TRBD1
CASAGTGGQYSHQPQHF
TGTGCCAGTGCCGGGACAGGGGGACAGTATAGCCATCAGCCCCAGCATTTT
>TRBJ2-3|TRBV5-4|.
CASSLAVGGIGWYF
TGTGCCAGCAGCTTGGCCGTTGGGGGGATAGGATGGTATTTT
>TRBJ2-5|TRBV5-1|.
CASSSMDSTQETQYF
TGCGCCAGCAGCTCGATGGACAGCACCCAAGAGACCCAGTACTTC
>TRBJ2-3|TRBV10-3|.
CASSGEVWDTQYF
TGTGCCTCCTCCGGGGAAGTCTGGGATACGCAGTATTTT